This T cell receptor beta chain was retrieved from a study of T-cell memory formation after mild COVID-19. TCRdb processed the 5' RACE reads anew with MiXCR; each CDR3 protein has one entry. This sample yields 200,000 to 250,000 distinct CDR3 sequences, of which more than 8% are seen a single time; 3.5% belongs to the top ten. There are 13 residues in the CDR3. V lost 3 bases to trimming and J lost 7 bases; unmatched junction nucleotides: 5. Germline V gives CDR1 SGHKS, CDR2 YYEKEE (reference sequence). The sequence came from a man younger than 35 who had mild COVID-19 (a few samples of this study predate the infection). Cell type and time point are not known. The chain is built from TRBV5-5 and TRBJ1-2, with TRBD1 matching 8 bases. Sequencing input: PBMCs or a T cell subset sorted from them (not recorded which). CDR3: CASSSQGAGGYTF. The CDR3 DNA sequence: TGTGCCAGCAGCTCTCAGGGGGCTGGTGGCTACACCTTC.